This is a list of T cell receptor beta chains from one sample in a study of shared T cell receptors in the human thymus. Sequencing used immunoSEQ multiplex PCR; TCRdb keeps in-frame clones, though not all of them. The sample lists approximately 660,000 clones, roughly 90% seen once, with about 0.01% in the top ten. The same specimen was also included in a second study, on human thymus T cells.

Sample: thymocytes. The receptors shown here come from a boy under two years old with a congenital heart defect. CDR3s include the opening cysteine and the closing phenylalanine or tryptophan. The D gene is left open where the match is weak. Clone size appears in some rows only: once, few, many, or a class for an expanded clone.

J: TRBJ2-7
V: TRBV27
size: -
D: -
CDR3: CASSKQGHEQYF
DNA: TGTGCCAGCAGTAAACAGGGACACGAGCAGTACTTC

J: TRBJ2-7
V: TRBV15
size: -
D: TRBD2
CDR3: CATSRGDRGGLYEQYF
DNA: TGTGCCACCAGCAGAGGGGATCGGGGGGGGCTCTACGAGCAGTACTTC

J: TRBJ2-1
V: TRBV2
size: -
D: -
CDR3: CASRWSGSYNEQFF
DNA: TGTGCCAGCAGATGGAGCGGCTCCTACAATGAGCAGTTCTTC

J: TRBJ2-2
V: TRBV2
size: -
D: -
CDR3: CASSEGRGGELFF
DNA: TGTGCCAGCAGTGAAGGCCGAGGGGGGGAGCTGTTTTTT

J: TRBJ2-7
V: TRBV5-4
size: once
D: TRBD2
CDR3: CASSLARSSGEYEQYF
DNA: TGTGCCAGCAGCTTGGCCCGGTCTAGCGGGGAATACGAGCAGTACTTC

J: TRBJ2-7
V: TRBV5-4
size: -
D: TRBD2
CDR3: CASSTGLAGPYEQYF
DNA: TGTGCCAGCAGCACCGGACTAGCGGGGCCCTACGAGCAGTACTTC

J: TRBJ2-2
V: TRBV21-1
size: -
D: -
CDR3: CASSKSAGAGELFF
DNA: TGTGCCAGCAGCAAATCCGCGGGGGCCGGGGAGCTGTTTTTT

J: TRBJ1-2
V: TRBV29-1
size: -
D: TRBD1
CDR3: CSVEDQSGGQGRNYGYTF
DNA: TGCAGCGTTGAAGATCAATCGGGGGGACAGGGTAGGAACTATGGCTACACCTTC

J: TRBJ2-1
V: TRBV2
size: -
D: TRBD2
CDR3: CASSEDGLAGVGEQFF
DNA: TGTGCCAGCAGTGAGGATGGCCTAGCGGGAGTGGGGGAGCAGTTCTTC

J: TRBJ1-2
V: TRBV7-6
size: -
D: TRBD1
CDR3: CASSFLTPGQTNYGYTF
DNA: TGTGCCAGCAGCTTCCTGACTCCGGGACAGACTAACTATGGCTACACCTTC

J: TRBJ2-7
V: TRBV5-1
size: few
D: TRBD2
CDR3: CASSLVGTSLPYYEQYF
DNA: TGCGCCAGCAGCTTGGTTGGGACTAGTTTGCCATACTACGAGCAGTACTTC

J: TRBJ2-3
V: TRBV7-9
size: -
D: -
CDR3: CASRLGPSTDTQYF
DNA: TGTGCCAGCAGGTTAGGGCCTAGCACAGATACGCAGTATTTT

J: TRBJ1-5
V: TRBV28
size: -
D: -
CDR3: CASSFSGDRHF
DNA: TGTGCCAGCAGTTTTTCGGGGGATCGGCATTTT

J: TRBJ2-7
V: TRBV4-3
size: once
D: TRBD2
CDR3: CASSHGTSGRDEQYF
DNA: TGCGCCAGCAGCCACGGGACTAGCGGGAGGGACGAGCAGTACTTC

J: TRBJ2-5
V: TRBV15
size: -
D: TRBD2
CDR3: CATSRAPAGGSQTQYF
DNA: TGTGCCACCAGCAGAGCGCCAGCGGGAGGGAGCCAGACCCAGTACTTC

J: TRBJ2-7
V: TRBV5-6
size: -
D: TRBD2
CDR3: CASSCRTSGKGGNYEQYF
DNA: TGTGCCAGCAGCTGCCGGACTAGCGGGAAGGGTGGGAACTACGAGCAGTACTTC

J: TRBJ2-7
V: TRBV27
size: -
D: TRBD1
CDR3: CASPRDRAYEQYF
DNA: TGTGCCAGCCCTCGGGACAGAGCCTACGAGCAGTACTTC

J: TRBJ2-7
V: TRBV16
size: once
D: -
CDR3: CASSHVMQGLGLYEQYF
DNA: TGTGCCAGCAGCCACGTCATGCAGGGGCTGGGCCTCTACGAGCAGTACTTC

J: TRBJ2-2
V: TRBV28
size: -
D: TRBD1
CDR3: CASSPTAPDRGNTGELFF
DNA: TGTGCCAGCAGTCCTACCGCTCCGGACAGGGGGAACACCGGGGAGCTGTTTTTT

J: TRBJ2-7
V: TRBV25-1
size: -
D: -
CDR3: CASSGPRQDEQYF
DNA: TGTGCCAGCAGTGGCCCCAGACAGGACGAGCAGTACTTC

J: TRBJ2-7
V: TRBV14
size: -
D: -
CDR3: CASSQDEDYQYEQYF
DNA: TGTGCCAGCAGCCAAGACGAGGACTATCAATACGAGCAGTACTTC

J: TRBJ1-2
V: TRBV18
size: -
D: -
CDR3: CASSPPQGKNYGYTF
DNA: TGTGCCAGCTCACCACCTCAGGGGAAAAACTATGGCTACACCTTC

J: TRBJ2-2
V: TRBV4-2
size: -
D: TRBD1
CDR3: CASSPGDRVTGELFF
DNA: TGTGCCAGCAGCCCGGGGGACAGGGTCACCGGGGAGCTGTTTTTT

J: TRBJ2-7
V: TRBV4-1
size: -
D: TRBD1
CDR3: CASSPRAGGEQYF
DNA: TGCGCCAGCAGCCCCCGGGCAGGGGGCGAGCAGTACTTC

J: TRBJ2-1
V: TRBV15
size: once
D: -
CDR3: CATSRGSRLDLRERFF
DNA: TGTGCCACCAGCAGAGGATCGAGACTAGACTTAAGAGAACGGTTCTTC

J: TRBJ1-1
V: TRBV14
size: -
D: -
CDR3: CASSQHLTGNTEAFF
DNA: TGTGCCAGCAGCCAACACCTAACAGGGAACACTGAAGCTTTCTTT

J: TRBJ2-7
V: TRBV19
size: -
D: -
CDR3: CASSIRRETGSEQYF
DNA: TGTGCCAGTAGTATTCGAAGGGAGACAGGTTCCGAGCAGTACTTC

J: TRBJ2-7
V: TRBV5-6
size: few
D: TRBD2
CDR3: CASSLNGTSGSVSEQYF
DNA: TGTGCCAGCAGCTTGAACGGGACTAGCGGGAGTGTGAGCGAGCAGTACTTC

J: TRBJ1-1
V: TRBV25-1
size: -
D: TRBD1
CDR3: CASSAMRDREKVNTEAFF
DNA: TGTGCCAGCAGTGCCATGAGGGACAGGGAAAAGGTCAACACTGAAGCTTTCTTT

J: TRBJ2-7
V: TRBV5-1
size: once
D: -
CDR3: CASSSASGLSYEQYF
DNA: TGCGCCAGCAGCTCCGCGTCGGGACTCTCCTACGAGCAGTACTTC

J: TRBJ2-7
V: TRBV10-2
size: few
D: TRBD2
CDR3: CASSEGSGSYEQYF
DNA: TGCGCCAGCAGTGAGGGTAGCGGGAGTTACGAGCAGTACTTC

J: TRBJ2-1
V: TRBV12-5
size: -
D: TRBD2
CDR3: CASGPSPSGGVGEQFF
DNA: TGTGCTAGTGGTCCCTCCCCCAGCGGGGGCGTGGGTGAGCAGTTCTTC

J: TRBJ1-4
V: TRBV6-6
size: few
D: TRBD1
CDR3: CASRTTGAEVEKLFF
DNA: TGTGCCAGCAGGACGACAGGGGCGGAGGTTGAAAAACTGTTTTTT

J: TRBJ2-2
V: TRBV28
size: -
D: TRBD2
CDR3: CASPQTSGRAAGELFF
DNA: TGTGCCAGCCCCCAGACTAGCGGGAGGGCCGCTGGGGAGCTGTTTTTT

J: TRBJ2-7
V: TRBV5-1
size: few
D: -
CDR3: CASSLEAGCGEQYF
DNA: TGCGCCAGCAGCTTGGAGGCCGGGTGTGGGGAGCAGTACTTC